A single sample gave rise to the 20 T cell receptor beta chains below, sequenced in a study of cytomegalovirus exposure and HLA in healthy donors. Both 60 Vbeta primers and 13 Jbeta primers went into the PCR. Generated by immunoSEQ multiplex PCR, the TCRdb table keeps only in-frame clones and is missing some. The repertoire holds approximately 150,000 clones, with over 60% as singletons. Sequencing was carried out using PBMCs. All receptors derive from a male donor in good health and CMV-seronegative.

The chain combines TRBV7-9 with TRBJ1-3; TRBD1 matches at 7 bases. Germline V CDR1 and CDR2: SEHNR, FQNEAQ (reference sequence). The CDR3 has 15 residues. V dropped 4 bases and J dropped 8; count of bases not matched to a gene: 11. CDR3 coding DNA: TGTGCCAGCAGCTCCATTGACAGGGTAGGGGACACCATATATTTT. Translating gives CASSSIDRVGDTIYF.

The chain employs TRBV29-1 and TRBJ1-1; D unresolved. Germline-derived CDR1 and CDR2 are SQVTM and ANQGSEA. This CDR3 contains 13 residues. V was clipped by 2 bases and J by 0 bases, with 7 bases between them. CDR3 sequence (DNA): TGCAGCGTTGAAACTCTGGTGAACACTGAAGCTTTCTTT. It translates to CSVETLVNTEAFF.

The chain combines TRBV4-3 with TRBJ2-5; TRBD1 matches 11 bases. The J call could be wrong; TRBJ2-7 is a better fit for the DNA end. The germline CDR1 and CDR2 sequences are LGHNA and YSLEER. This CDR3 has 15 residues. DNA of the CDR3: TGCGCCAGCGGTACCGGGACAGGGGGTGGATACGAGCAGTACTTC. Translation: CASGTGTGGGYEQYF.

The V and J genes are TRBV10-2 and TRBJ1-4; D call uncertain. V lost 2 bases, J lost 8 bases, and 12 bases lay in between. This CDR3 is built from 14 residues. The germline CDR1 and CDR2 sequences are WSHSY and SAAADI. The CDR3 protein is CASSEGGLREKLFF. For the CDR3, the DNA is TGCGCCAGCAGTGAGGGCGGACTTCGAGAAAAACTGTTTTTT.

The V and J genes are TRBV11-3 and TRBJ2-3; the D is unclear. The V end lost 3 bases, the J end lost 5 bases, and 12 bases lay between the germline ends. CDR1 SGHNT and CDR2 YENEEA come from the germline V gene. The CDR3 runs to 14 residues. This CDR3 is CASSFQPGRDTQYF. DNA for the CDR3: TGTGCCAGCAGCTTTCAGCCAGGCCGAGATACGCAGTATTTT.

This clone was seen a single time. This chain joins TRBV28 and TRBJ1-3; tentatively, D is TRBD1 (6 bases). Trimming removed 5 bases from V and 4 bases from J, with 18 bases in between. The CDR3 runs to 16 residues. The germline V gene encodes CDR1 MDHEN and CDR2 SYDVKM. As DNA, the CDR3 is TGTGCCAGCAGTCAAAGGACAGACCGAAGGGGAAACACCATATATTTT. Its protein product is CASSQRTDRRGNTIYF.

The J gene is TRBJ2-7, the V gene TRBV15; a possible D gene is TRBD2 (6 bases). CDR1 is LNHNV, CDR2 YYDKDF, per germline (reference sequence). Trimming removed 0 bases from V and 9 bases from J, with 12 bases in between. The CDR3 covers 13 residues. The CDR3 DNA sequence: TGTGCCACCAGCAGAGAGCGGGACCAAGGGCAGTACTTC. It encodes CATSRERDQGQYF.

The chain has TRBV19 and TRBJ2-6, with 8 bases identical to TRBD1. Per the germline V gene, CDR1 is LNHDA and CDR2 is SQIVND (reference sequence). This CDR3 comprises 19 residues. The trim removed 7 bases at V and 6 bases at J, leaving 20 bases unmatched. This chain's CDR3 is CASTGDRGRSTPLANVLTF. CDR3 nucleotides: TGTGCCAGTACGGGTGACAGGGGAAGATCCACTCCACTGGCCAACGTCCTGACTTTC.

The chain employs TRBV27 and TRBJ1-1; a possible D gene is TRBD1 (5 bases). Trimming left V 5 bases short and J 4 bases short, with 8 bases between. The CDR3 runs 12 residues. Germline V gene data show CDR1 as MNHEY and CDR2 as SMNVEV (reference sequence). The chain's CDR3 is CASSTQGTEAFF. As DNA, the CDR3 is TGTGCCAGCAGTACCCAGGGCACTGAAGCTTTCTTT.

The CDR3 DNA sequence: TGTGCCAGCAGCTGGGGCAGGGGGCGGGAGACCCAGTACTTC. It specifies CASSWGRGRETQYF. The gene calls are TRBV7-8 and TRBJ2-5; 8 bases are shared with TRBD1. In germline, CDR1 is SGHVS, CDR2 FQNEAQ. This CDR3 contains 14 residues. V was pared by 4 bases and J by 5 bases, with 6 bases of the junction left unmatched.

The V and J genes are TRBV28 and TRBJ2-1; 9 bases agree with TRBD1. Germline values: CDR1 MDHEN, CDR2 SYDVKM. Trimming took 6 bases from V and 6 from J; bases not matched to a gene: 12. The CDR3 covers 16 residues. The CDR3 bases are TGTGCCAGCAGCGATCCCGGGACAGGGAAATTCAATGAGCAGTTCTTC. Translating gives CASSDPGTGKFNEQFF.

The rearrangement uses TRBV7-9 and TRBJ2-3; possible D gene TRBD2, 7 bases. The CDR3 sequence is 16 residues long. V gave up 2 bases and J gave up 5 bases, with 17 bases separating them. CDR1 is SEHNR and CDR2 is FQNEAQ in the germline V gene (reference sequence). CDR3 nucleotide sequence: TGTGCCAGCAGCTTATCAGGGGAGGGCCCGTTAGATACGCAGTATTTT. Its protein product is CASSLSGEGPLDTQYF.

This clone occurred a few times. V and J are TRBV28 and TRBJ1-4; TRBD1 is a possible D gene (5 bases). The CDR3 contains 14 residues. V lost 2 bases to trimming and J lost 10 bases, with 14 bases between them. Germline V gene lookup returns CDR1 MDHEN and CDR2 SYDVKM. The chain's CDR3 is CASSLTGVFGKLFF. The CDR3 bases are TGTGCCAGCAGTTTAACGGGGGTGTTTGGAAAACTGTTTTTT.

The CDR3 reads CASSLRDTGELFF. CDR3 nucleotides: TGCGCCAGCAGCCTCAGGGACACCGGGGAGCTGTTTTTT. V and J are TRBV4-1 and TRBJ2-2, with D tentatively TRBD1 (5 bases). Germline V gene data show CDR1 as MGHRA and CDR2 as YSYEKL. Between the trimmed V and J ends, which lost 4 bases and 3 bases, there was a span of 6 bases. The CDR3 is made up of 13 amino acids.

The chain links TRBV10-2 to TRBJ2-7; TRBD2 is a possible D gene (6 bases). Trimming left V 3 bases short and J 5 bases short, with 17 bases between. Germline-derived CDR1 and CDR2 are WSHSY and SAAADI. The CDR3 has 15 residues. CDR3 region: CASSDGGEWQDEQYF. The CDR3 DNA is TGCGCCAGCAGTGATGGAGGGGAGTGGCAGGACGAGCAGTACTTC.

This chain joins TRBV27 and TRBJ1-5, with D unclear. CDR3 length equals 13 residues. From germline, CDR1 is MNHEY and CDR2 SMNVEV (reference sequence). V lost 1 base to trimming and J lost 7 bases, with 8 bases between them. CDR3 amino acids: CASSLWAGQPQHF. CDR3 in DNA: TGTGCCAGCAGTTTATGGGCGGGGCAGCCCCAGCATTTT.

The chain joins TRBV18 to TRBJ2-3; 12 nucleotides match TRBD2. The trim removed 6 bases at V and 2 bases at J, leaving 6 bases unmatched. The CDR3 is made up of 16 amino acids. Per the germline V gene, CDR1 is KGHSH and CDR2 is LQKENI. DNA of the CDR3: TGTGCCAGCTCCGGGACTAGCGGGCGATTCACAGATACGCAGTATTTT. Protein product: CASSGTSGRFTDTQYF.

The chain is built from TRBV29-1 and TRBJ2-7, with TRBD1 identical over 9 bases. The CDR3 has 15 amino acids. The germline V gene has CDR1 SQVTM and CDR2 ANQGSEA. V lost 5 bases to trimming and J lost 5 bases; unmatched junction nucleotides: 13. The CDR3 DNA is TGCAGCGTTCTAGGGACCGGGACAGGGTTGGACGAGCAGTACTTC. This encodes CSVLGTGTGLDEQYF.

This clone was found once. The chain recombines TRBV5-4 with TRBJ2-5; D perhaps matches TRBD1 (5 bases). Looked up from germline, CDR1 is SGHNT and CDR2 is YYREEE (reference sequence). Trimming removed 4 bases from V and 2 bases from J, with 9 bases in between. This CDR3 region has 13 residues. DNA for the CDR3: TGTGCCAGCAGCCCACAGGAGCAAGAGACCCAGTACTTC. Translation gives CASSPQEQETQYF.

The sample holds a few counts of this clone. The V and J genes are TRBV5-1 and TRBJ2-7; tentatively, D is TRBD1 (6 bases). V was clipped by 0 bases and J by 7 bases, with 14 bases between them. Germline CDR1 SGHRS, CDR2 YFSETQ. The CDR3 extends over 14 amino acids. The CDR3 spells CASSLADGGEEQYF. The DNA for the CDR3 is TGCGCCAGCAGCTTGGCCGATGGGGGCGAGGAGCAGTACTTC. The complete variable domain, with remaining parts taken from reference TRBV5-1 and TRBJ2-7, reads KAGVTQTPRYLIKTRGQQVTLSCSPISGHRSVSWYQQTPGQGLQFLFEYFSETQRNKGNFPGRFSGRQFSNSRSEMNVSTLELGDSALYLCASSLADGGEEQYFGPGTRLTVT.